Below are 11 T cell receptor beta chains sequenced from a single sample in a study of a mutant IDH1 vaccine in newly diagnosed glioma. Time point in this sample: baseline, week 1 (first vaccination visit). This sample's treatment: pre-vaccination baseline after standard-of-care therapy. TCRdb's copy holds only in-frame clones and misses some; the assay was immunoSEQ multiplex PCR. The profile shows fewer than 100,000 clones, 85% to 90% of them singletons. The material sequenced was PBMCs, taken from a glioma patient treated with radiotherapy, temozolomide or both. Source of these receptors: a woman aged 50 to 60 with glioma.

CDR3 DNA sequence: TGTGCCAGCAGCCGCAGGGGGACTAATGAAAAACTGTTTTTT. This encodes CASSRRGTNEKLFF. The chain employs TRBV7-9 and TRBJ1-4, with TRBD1 matching over 7 bases. The CDR3 is 14 residues long. The germline CDR1 and CDR2 sequences are SEHNR and FQNEAQ (reference sequence). Trimming cost V 5 bases and J 2 bases; bases outside gene matches: 2.

This chain joins TRBV27 and TRBJ2-7; D possibly matches TRBD1 or TRBD2 (5 bases each). Trimming pared 4 bases from V and 7 bases from J, leaving 14 bases between. The CDR3 sequence is 13 residues long. Germline values: CDR1 MNHEY, CDR2 SMNVEV (reference sequence). The CDR3 DNA reads TGTGCCAGCAGTTCCGGGACGACGGGAGAGCAGTACTTC. This codes for CASSSGTTGEQYF.

The DNA of the CDR3 is TGTGCCAGCAGTTTATTCGGGGCTTCCTACGAGCAGTACTTC. Its protein is CASSLFGASYEQYF. The chain recombines TRBV27 with TRBJ2-5; the D gene could be TRBD1 or TRBD2 (5 bases each). Judging by the DNA end, TRBJ2-7 fits better; the J call may be wrong. The germline V gene has CDR1 MNHEY and CDR2 SMNVEV (reference sequence). The CDR3 runs 14 residues.

V and J are TRBV18 and TRBJ2-7; D uncertain. V gave up 2 bases and J gave up 5 bases, with 13 bases separating them. From germline, CDR1 is KGHSH and CDR2 LQKENI. The CDR3 length is 14 residues. The CDR3 nucleotides read TGTGCCAGCTCACCAACCGGGCCACCTCACGAGCAGTACTTC. It specifies CASSPTGPPHEQYF.

This rearrangement joins TRBV5-4 to TRBJ2-7; 7 bases are shared with TRBD1. Trimming cost V 4 bases and J 2 bases; bases outside gene matches: 9. The CDR3 contains 15 residues. Germline V lookup: CDR1 SGHNT, CDR2 YYREEE (reference sequence). The CDR3 nucleotides are TGTGCCAGCAGCCCAAAAGGGGACAGACCCTACGAGCAGTACTTC. This sequence encodes CASSPKGDRPYEQYF.

V is TRBV27 and J is TRBJ1-2; no clear D. Trimming shortened V by 8 bases and J by 4 bases, and 17 bases separated the two germline ends. Germline V lookup: CDR1 MNHEY, CDR2 SMNVEV (reference sequence). This CDR3 is 14 amino acids long. CDR3 coding DNA: TGTGCCAGCCGACCGACCGCCTCAGGCTATGGCTACACCTTC. Its protein product is CASRPTASGYGYTF.

The V and J genes are TRBV7-3 and TRBJ2-3; 10 nucleotides align to TRBD2. Germline values: CDR1 SGHTA, CDR2 FQGTGA. This CDR3 spans 18 amino acids. Trimming took 5 bases from V and 1 from J; bases not matched to a gene: 12. CDR3 sequence: CASSPWTGLAGGTDTQYF. Written as DNA, the CDR3 is TGTGCCAGCAGCCCATGGACAGGGCTAGCGGGGGGCACAGATACGCAGTATTTT.

The V gene is TRBV6-6, the J gene TRBJ2-1; 8 bases are shared with TRBD2. The length of the CDR3 is 15 residues. V dropped 2 bases and J dropped 1; count of bases not matched to a gene: 1. Germline assignment: CDR1 MNHNY and CDR2 SVGAGI (reference sequence). Here the CDR3 DNA reads TGTGCCAGCAGTTACGCTAGCGGGTCCTACAATGAGCAGTTCTTC. Translating gives CASSYASGSYNEQFF.

This clone was observed a few times. The chain joins TRBV7-3 to TRBJ1-6; no reliable D call. The germline V gene has CDR1 SGHTA and CDR2 FQGTGA. The V end was cut by 2 bases, the J end by 5 bases, with 7 bases between. The CDR3 has 14 residues. CDR3 sequence (DNA): TGTGCCAGCAGCTTATCTGTAGATAATTCACCCCTCCACTTT. Its protein is CASSLSVDNSPLHF.

The rearrangement links TRBV11-2 to TRBJ2-1, with D maybe TRBD2 (6 bases). The CDR3 sequence is 14 residues long. The V and J ends lost 1 base and 7 bases respectively, with 11 bases between them. Germline assignment: CDR1 SGHAT and CDR2 FQNNGV. Written as DNA, the CDR3 is TGTGCCAGCAGCTTAGGGTCGGGGAGGAATGAGCAGTTCTTC. The encoded protein is CASSLGSGRNEQFF.

The V and J genes are TRBV7-2 and TRBJ1-3; D unresolved. The CDR3 loop spans 15 amino acids. Germline CDR1 SGHTA, CDR2 FQGNSA. V was pared by 1 base and J by 0 bases, with 7 bases between. The CDR3 coding sequence is TGTGCCAGCAGCTTAGGGGGAAGCTCTGGAAACACCATATATTTT. This gives the protein CASSLGGSSGNTIYF.